Following are 22 T cell receptor beta chains from one sample sequenced in a study of T cell responses to AZD1222 COVID-19 vaccine. Only in-frame clones appear in the TCRdb table, and some are missing; sequencing was by immunoSEQ multiplex PCR. The table includes fewer than 110,000 clones, around 90% detected once. Here the sequenced sample was peripheral blood, taken on day 0 of AZD1222 vaccination. The receptors here all came from an adult in good health.

The rearrangement uses TRBV7-9 and TRBJ2-5, with D uncertain. CDR1 SEHNR and CDR2 FQNEAQ come from the germline V gene (reference sequence). The germline V and J ends were trimmed by 3 bases and 10 bases, with 18 bases remaining between them. The CDR3 loop spans 14 amino acids. The CDR3 DNA reads as TGTGCCAGCAGCTTCAACAGCCTCCCTAGAGGCCAGTACTTC. Translating gives CASSFNSLPRGQYF.

The chain is built from TRBV5-6 and TRBJ1-2; D remains unclear. The CDR3 has 14 residues. V lost 1 base and J 4 bases, leaving 11 bases between the germline ends. CDR1 is SGHDT and CDR2 is YYEEEE in the germline V gene. The CDR3 sequence is CASSLIGIRYGYTF. The CDR3, as DNA: TGTGCCAGCAGCTTGATAGGCATCCGCTATGGCTACACCTTC.

This rearrangement joins TRBV27 to TRBJ2-7; D gene ambiguous. There are 13 residues in the CDR3. The V and J ends lost 6 bases and 1 base respectively, with 10 bases between them. Germline values: CDR1 MNHEY, CDR2 SMNVEV (reference sequence). This chain's CDR3 is CASSSRYSYEQYF. Written as DNA, the CDR3 is TGTGCCAGCAGCTCCAGGTATTCCTACGAGCAGTACTTC.

This CDR3 reads CASSIAGQPKLFF. The CDR3 DNA follows: TGTGCCAGTAGTATAGCGGGACAGCCGAAACTGTTTTTT. V usage is TRBV19 and J usage is TRBJ1-4, with TRBD1 matching 7 bases. The CDR3 spans 13 residues. Germline V gene sequence: CDR1 LNHDA, CDR2 SQIVND (reference sequence). J lost 11 bases, V lost 1 base, and 4 bases had no gene match. The variable domain in full, completed from reference TRBV19 and TRBJ1-4, reads DGGITQSPKYLFRKEGQNVTLSCEQNLNHDAMYWYRQDPGQGLRLIYYSQIVNDFQKGDIAEGYSVSREKKESFPLTVTSAQKNPTAFYLCASSIAGQPKLFFGSGTQLSVL.

This clone was recorded only once. The CDR3 nucleotides read TGTGCCAGCAGCCTACCAATTTCCGGGACAGGGGGCACTAATGAAAAACTGTTTTTT. This translates into CASSLPISGTGGTNEKLFF. This chain joins TRBV7-8 and TRBJ1-4; the match to TRBD1 covers 12 bases. Germline V gene data show CDR1 as SGHVS and CDR2 as FQNEAQ. The CDR3 contains 19 residues. V dropped 5 bases and J dropped 2; count of bases not matched to a gene: 12.

The rearrangement uses TRBV30 and TRBJ2-7, with TRBD1 matching 8 bases. CDR3 size: 12 residues. The trim removed 4 bases at V and 2 bases at J, leaving 1 base unmatched. The germline gives CDR1 GTSNPN, CDR2 SVGIG (reference sequence). CDR3 sequence (DNA): TGTGCCTGGATACAGGGGGCCTACGAGCAGTACTTC. Translating gives CAWIQGAYEQYF.

The chain has TRBV13 and TRBJ2-1; 9 bases align to TRBD1. The V and J ends lost 5 bases and 5 bases, in that order; junction bases with no gene match: 7. The CDR3 spans 15 residues. Germline values: CDR1 PRHDT, CDR2 FYEKMQ (reference sequence). For the CDR3, the DNA is TGTGCCAGCAGCCCCCGGGACAGGGCTCACAATGAGCAGTTCTTC. Amino acid sequence: CASSPRDRAHNEQFF.

This clone was seen a single time. This chain links TRBV7-3 with TRBJ2-1; TRBD2 aligns across 10 bases. J was trimmed by 2 bases and V by 5 bases; bases with no gene match: 3. The germline V gene has CDR1 SGHTA and CDR2 FQGTGA. The CDR3 extends over 15 amino acids. The CDR3 protein is CASSSSGGAYNEQFF. DNA of the CDR3: TGTGCCAGCAGCAGCAGCGGGGGGGCCTACAATGAGCAGTTCTTC.

With respect to this clone: This specimen includes other DNA sequences encoding the same CDR3. This chain connects TRBV3-1 (or the pseudogene TRBV3-2) to TRBJ2-5, with unresolved D. Germline CDR1 is LGHDT and CDR2 is YNNKEL (reference sequence). Trimming shortened V by 1 base and J by 4 bases, and 4 bases separated the two germline ends. The CDR3 loop spans 12 amino acids. CDR3 in DNA: TGTGCCAGCAGCCAAGTTGGAGAGACCCAGTACTTC. Its protein is CASSQVGETQYF.

CDR3 nucleotides: TGTGCCAGCAGTCCCACGGTGGGCAATCAGCCCCAGCATTTT. Amino acids: CASSPTVGNQPQHF. The rearrangement joins TRBV6-5 to TRBJ1-5, with unresolved D. This CDR3 is built from 14 residues. Germline lookup yields CDR1 MNHEY and CDR2 SVGAGI. The ends were cut back, 5 bases at V and 2 bases at J, with 10 bases in the middle.

This CDR3 is CSVRDGENTEAFF. CDR3 DNA sequence: TGCAGCGTCCGGGACGGTGAGAACACTGAAGCTTTCTTT. The chain combines TRBV29-1 with TRBJ1-1; a possible D gene is TRBD1 (5 bases). Germline values: CDR1 SQVTM, CDR2 ANQGSEA. The CDR3 loop spans 13 amino acids. V shed 6 bases and J shed 1 base, with 12 bases lying between them.

The rearrangement uses TRBV7-8 and TRBJ2-5; no definite D call. This CDR3 is 13 amino acids long. Germline V lookup: CDR1 SGHVS, CDR2 FQNEAQ. The V and J ends lost 4 bases and 7 bases respectively, with 13 bases between them. The CDR3 DNA follows: TGTGCCAGCAGCTCGCCCCTCGAGCGGACCCAGTACTTC. Protein product: CASSSPLERTQYF.

The rearrangement uses TRBV21-1 and TRBJ2-5. TRBV21-1 is a pseudogene. This CDR3 has 16 residues. The CDR3: CASSDSSGRRQETQYF. In DNA form, the CDR3 reads TGTGCCAGCAGCGATAGCTCGGGACGCAGGCAAGAGACCCAGTACTTC.

The J gene is TRBJ2-7, the V gene TRBV4-3, with TRBD1 identical over 7 bases. The CDR3 covers 18 residues. V lost 0 bases to trimming and J lost 3 bases; unmatched junction nucleotides: 14. Germline V gene data show CDR1 as LGHNA and CDR2 as YSLEER. The CDR3 DNA reads as TGCGCCAGCAGCCAAGATTTGGGACAGCGCCTAAGATACTACGAGCAGTACTTC. Amino acid sequence: CASSQDLGQRLRYYEQYF.

The rearrangement joins TRBV2 to TRBJ2-2; D ambiguous. The CDR3 runs 13 residues. V was cut by 1 base and J by 1 base, with 1 base left in between. Germline V lookup: CDR1 SNHLY, CDR2 FYNNEI. The CDR3 reads CASSEENTGELFF. Written as DNA, the CDR3 is TGTGCCAGCAGTGAAGAGAACACCGGGGAGCTGTTTTTT.

This chain connects TRBV5-1 to TRBJ1-4; no firm D call. The CDR3 sequence is 14 residues long. V was cut by 4 bases and J by 5 bases, with 12 bases left in between. Per the germline V gene, CDR1 is SGHRS and CDR2 is YFSETQ. The CDR3 sequence: CASSPDGFNEKLFF. The CDR3 coding sequence is TGCGCCAGCAGCCCGGACGGATTCAATGAAAAACTGTTTTTT.

The gene calls are TRBV3-1 (or the pseudogene TRBV3-2) and TRBJ2-7; tentative D call: TRBD1 (6 bases). Trimming removed 1 base from V and 0 bases from J, with 7 bases in between. This CDR3 region has 14 residues. Germline V gene data show CDR1 as LGHDT and CDR2 as YNNKEL (reference sequence). The CDR3 DNA follows: TGTGCCAGCAGCCAAGGAGGGGGCTCCTACGAGCAGTACTTC. Amino acids: CASSQGGGSYEQYF.

V and J are TRBV9 and TRBJ1-6, with 8 bases that match TRBD1. The V segment lost 4 bases and the J segment 6 bases; nucleotides outside the gene matches: 6. There are 15 residues in the CDR3. Germline loops: CDR1 SGDLS, CDR2 YYNGEE. CDR3 region: CASSRGGTGNSPLHF. In DNA form, the CDR3 reads TGTGCCAGCAGCCGTGGAGGGACAGGTAATTCACCCCTCCACTTT.

V usage is TRBV7-2 and J usage is TRBJ1-5; perhaps TRBD1 as D (6 bases). This CDR3 contains 16 residues. Per germline, CDR1 SGHTA and CDR2 FQGNSA. Between the trimmed V and J ends, which lost 5 bases and 7 bases, there was a span of 21 bases. In DNA form, the CDR3 reads TGTGCCAGCAGCCCACCATCTGGGGGCGGGGGGCAGCCCCAGCATTTT. This gives the protein CASSPPSGGGGQPQHF.

This clone was counted a few times. The chain has TRBV6-5 and TRBJ1-2; D is undetermined. V lost 0 bases to trimming and J lost 4 bases, with 12 bases between them. From germline, CDR1 is MNHEY and CDR2 SVGAGI. CDR3 length: 15 amino acids. In DNA form, the CDR3 reads TGTGCCAGCAGTTACTCTACCGGGATCCGCTATGGCTACACCTTC. It encodes CASSYSTGIRYGYTF.

V and J are TRBV11-3 and TRBJ2-7; D is undetermined. CDR3 length: 15 residues. Trimming took off 5 bases at V and 2 bases at J, with 16 bases between the two ends. Germline V CDR1 and CDR2: SGHNT, YENEEA. The CDR3 loop reads CASSPEVGKTYEQYF. DNA for the CDR3: TGTGCCAGCAGCCCCGAAGTTGGGAAAACCTACGAGCAGTACTTC.

This sequence joins TRBV30 and TRBJ2-7, with TRBD2 matching over 8 bases. V lost 8 bases and J lost 5; bases outside the gene matches: 11. Per the germline V gene, CDR1 is GTSNPN and CDR2 is SVGIG (reference sequence). The CDR3 totals 13 residues. In nucleotides, the CDR3 is TGTGCCGGGGCCACGGGGGGGCCCCACGAGCAGTACTTC. Protein sequence: CAGATGGPHEQYF. Based on the CDR3 plus reference TRBV30 and TRBJ2-7, the full variable domain is SQTIHQWPATLVQPVGSPLSLECTVEGTSNPNLYWYRQAAGRGLQLLFYSVGIGQISSEVPQNLSASRPQDRQFILSSKKLLLSDSGFYLCAGATGGPHEQYFGPGTRLTVT.